Presented here are 3 T cell receptor beta chains from one specimen sequenced in a study of OX40 agonist ivuxolimab in advanced cancers. Some clones are missing from TCRdb's copy, which holds only in-frame ones; the method was immunoSEQ multiplex PCR. The table includes some 60,000 clones, around nine tenths detected once. The material sequenced was CD4+ or CD8+ T cells sorted from blood, taken in a trial of the OX40 agonist ivuxolimab. These receptors originate from an adult with an advanced solid tumor such as melanoma, head and neck, liver or kidney cancer.

The gene calls are TRBV14 and TRBJ1-3; D gene unclear. The germline V and J ends were trimmed by 3 bases and 2 bases, with 8 bases remaining between them. Germline CDR1 SGHDN, CDR2 FVKESK. The CDR3 has 14 amino acids. The DNA for the CDR3 is TGTGCCAGCAGCCATTTCACAGCTGGAAACACCATATATTTT. Its protein is CASSHFTAGNTIYF.

The count of this clone is one. V and J are TRBV2 and TRBJ2-1, with TRBD2 identical over 13 bases. Germline trimming cut 9 bases from V and 6 bases from J; bases unmatched to any gene: 14. The germline gives CDR1 SNHLY, CDR2 FYNNEI. The CDR3 spans 17 residues. The DNA of the CDR3 is TGTGCCAGGGGAGACGTATTACTAGCGGGGGGGCGCAATGAGCAGTTCTTC. This gives the protein CARGDVLLAGGRNEQFF.

The rearrangement joins TRBV9 to TRBJ2-5; TRBD2 aligns across 9 bases. CDR1 and CDR2 from the germline V gene are SGDLS and YYNGEE. There are 17 residues in the CDR3. After removal of 0 bases from V and 0 bases from J, the junction contained 6 bases not matched to a gene. The CDR3: CASSVGGLAGDQETQYF. The CDR3 coding sequence is TGTGCCAGCAGCGTAGGAGGGTTAGCGGGGGACCAAGAGACCCAGTACTTC.